The clone carrying this T cell receptor beta chain was counted ten times or more. The antigen is undetermined. This sample stems from a study of regulatory T cells in long-lasting Graves disease. Study-wide points: Persistent patients shared more public clonotypes (2,741) than newly diagnosed patients (approximately 1,000). There was favoring of TRBV28, TRBJ1-2 and TRBJ2-5 in persistent disease.

Arm-PCR with iRepertoire HTBI primers amplified the CDR3 regions for these TCR beta libraries. MiXCR was run by TCRdb on the multiplex PCR reads, yielding one entry per CDR3 protein. The sample yields approximately 470,000 distinct CDR3 sequences, around 20% seen once. Trimming took 6 bases from V and 1 from J, leaving 15 bases between them. Germline-derived CDR1 and CDR2 are SGHTA and FQGTGA. The CDR3 sequence is 15 residues long. Time point meaning: persistent/refractory GD, antithyroid drugs over 5 years with positive TRAb. PBMC-derived RNA was used for the TCR library. American Thyroid Association guidelines were used to diagnose Graves' disease.

Sequencing was performed on peripheral blood mononuclear cells (PBMCs), taken when the disease was refractory, from a patient treated with antithyroid drugs. The TCR comes from a female donor with Graves disease. V gene TRBV7-3 combines with J gene TRBJ2-5, with D possibly being TRBD1 (6 bases). The CDR3 sequence is CASSESGTIQETQYF. In DNA, the CDR3 is TGTGCCAGCAGTGAATCCGGGACAATCCAAGAGACCCAGTACTTC.